Presented here are 23 T cell receptor beta chains from one specimen sequenced in a study of Tregs in tolerant kidney transplant recipients (dated 2019 in TCRdb). Taken with the paper, the label for time point translates to: blood sample drawn before combined kidney and bone marrow transplant. The library was produced with the immunoSEQ multiplex PCR assay. The table was pulled from immuneACCESS by TCRdb, which kept in-frame rearrangements only. Such tables lose some clones; where checked, under half of the loss comes from unresolved V genes, and the rest has no known cause. The sample table gives 50,000 to 65,000 clones. Of the sample, about 0.76% falls within the top ten clones. Sequenced material: CD4+ T cells from blood, taken before the transplant. These receptors came from a human donor who received a combined kidney and bone marrow transplant.

As to this clone: Read coverage stops 3 residues before the CDR3 terminus; the germline J gene supplies the remainder. The chain has TRBV7-2 and TRBJ2-5; D is uncertain. The CDR3 runs to 12 residues. V lost 1 base and J lost 4, with 4 bases in between. The V gene's germline CDR1 is SGHTA and CDR2 FQGNSA. CDR3 region: CASSLDLETQYF. The sequenced part of the CDR3 DNA is TGTGCCAGCAGCTTAGACTTAGAGACC.

Comments on this clone: From the germline J gene comes the end of the CDR3, since the read stops 3 residues before it. This chain uses TRBV7-2 with TRBJ2-1, with 9 bases identical to TRBD1. V gave up 6 bases and J gave up 9 bases; unmatched junction bases: 6. CDR3 length equals 13 residues. CDR1 and CDR2 (germline): SGHTA, FQGNSA. Partial CDR3 DNA: TGTGCCAGCAGTCCTACAGGGGGCAGTGAG. It encodes CASSPTGGSE. The full CDR3 protein reads CASSPTGGSEQFF.

About this clone itself: Read data end 3 residues before the CDR3 end; the end is taken from the germline J gene. The chain couples TRBV18 to TRBJ2-3, with 12 bases that match TRBD2. This CDR3 has 18 residues. Germline trimming cut 3 bases from V and 3 bases from J; bases unmatched to any gene: 10. Germline loops: CDR1 KGHSH, CDR2 LQKENI. CDR3 loop: CASSPLQIGLAGTDTQYF. CDR3 DNA, as far as it was read: TGTGCCAGCTCACCCCTCCAGATTGGACTAGCGGGAACAGATACG.

Comment on this clone: Read coverage stops 3 residues before the CDR3 terminus; the germline J gene supplies the remainder. The chain recombines TRBV18 with TRBJ2-1; TRBD2 agrees at 11 bases. From germline, CDR1 is KGHSH and CDR2 LQKENI. V lost 6 bases to trimming and J lost 0 bases; unmatched junction nucleotides: 10. The CDR3 loop spans 18 amino acids. The CDR3: CASSPGTSGGSSYNEQFF. The CDR3 DNA, read in part, is TGTGCCAGCTCCCCCGGGACTAGCGGAGGGAGCTCCTACAATGAG.

A word on this clone: The CDR3 end is not reached by the read, which stops 3 residues before it; the germline J gene fills it in. V usage is TRBV5-5 and J usage is TRBJ1-2; TRBD1 is a possible D gene (5 bases). This CDR3 has 13 amino acids. Germline V gives CDR1 SGHKS, CDR2 YYEKEE (reference sequence). V lost 0 bases to trimming and J lost 5 bases, with 8 bases between them. Partial CDR3 DNA: TGTGCCAGCAGCTTGGACAGGAATTATGGC. It encodes CASSLDRNYG. The complete CDR3 sequence is CASSLDRNYGYTF.

Regarding this clone: The read comes to an end 3 residues before the CDR3 does, leaving the germline J gene to fill in the end. This sequence joins TRBV6-1 and TRBJ1-2; tentatively, D is TRBD1 (6 bases). CDR3 length: 13 amino acids. V was cut by 4 bases and J by 5 bases, with 11 bases left in between. Germline lookup yields CDR1 MNHNS and CDR2 SASEGT. The sequenced CDR3 bases are TGTGCCAGCAGTGGGCAGGGGCATTATGGC. It translates to CASSGQGHYG. The full CDR3 protein reads CASSGQGHYGYTF.

With regard to this clone: The read terminates 3 residues ahead of where the CDR3 ends, so the germline J gene completes it. The chain uses TRBV7-9 and TRBJ2-2; a weak D match, TRBD2 (6 bases). CDR3 length: 15 residues. Trimming pared 5 bases from V and 5 bases from J, leaving 15 bases between. From germline, CDR1 is SEHNR and CDR2 FQNEAQ (reference sequence). CDR3 region: CASSRLAAGTGELFF. CDR3 DNA (partial): TGTGCCAGCAGCCGATTAGCGGCAGGGACCGGGGAG.

CDR3 bases read: TGTGCCAGCAGGGGGACAGGGGCGAATGAAAAA. Encoded protein: CASRGTGANEK. The whole CDR3 sequence is CASRGTGANEKLFF. The genes are TRBV2 and TRBJ1-4; TRBD1 matches 10 bases. The read finishes 3 residues shy of the CDR3 end, and the germline J gene is used to complete it. The CDR3 runs to 14 residues. Germline V CDR1 and CDR2: SNHLY, FYNNEI. J lost 5 bases, V lost 6 bases, and 3 bases had no gene match.

About this clone: The read finishes 3 residues shy of the CDR3 end, and the germline J gene is used to complete it. V is TRBV5-1 and J is TRBJ1-2; D unresolved. Germline V gives CDR1 SGHRS, CDR2 YFSETQ. This CDR3 has 14 residues. The ends were cut back, 0 bases at V and 6 bases at J, with 12 bases in the middle. Partial CDR3 DNA: TGCGCCAGCAGCTTGGATTTCGTACAGAATGGC. Encoded protein: CASSLDFVQNG. The complete CDR3 reads CASSLDFVQNGYTF.

The CDR3 DNA, read in part, is TGTGCCAGCAGGTCCGGGACTAGCGGGGGGGTCGGT. Translating it yields CASRSGTSGGVG. The whole CDR3 protein is CASRSGTSGGVGQYF. The V and J genes are TRBV11-2 and TRBJ2-4, with TRBD2 matching over 16 bases. Read sequence stops 3 residues before the CDR3 end, and the germline J gene provides the missing end. This CDR3 contains 15 residues. In germline, CDR1 is SGHAT, CDR2 FQNNGV.

About this clone itself: The read ends 3 residues early relative to the CDR3; the germline J gene fills the gap. The V and J genes are TRBV7-6 and TRBJ2-2, with unresolved D. The length of the CDR3 is 15 residues. Germline values: CDR1 SGHVS, CDR2 FNYEAQ. V gave up 4 bases and J gave up 0 bases, with 9 bases separating them. CDR3 residues: CASSSTVANTGELFF. The sequenced CDR3 bases are TGTGCCAGCAGCTCTACAGTCGCGAACACCGGGGAG.

Details on this clone: The CDR3 extends 3 residues past the end of the read, so its final part is completed from the germline J gene. The V gene is TRBV6-1, the J gene TRBJ2-2; 8 positions agree with TRBD1. This CDR3 is built from 15 residues. The J segment lost 5 bases and the V segment lost 2 bases, leaving 4 bases of the junction unmatched. Germline CDR1 is MNHNS and CDR2 is SASEGT. CDR3 DNA, as far as it was read: TGTGCCAGCAGTGAATCTAACAGGGGGACCGGGGAG. Amino acid sequence: CASSESNRGTGE. The CDR3 in full is CASSESNRGTGELFF.

Comments on this clone: The CDR3 end lies 3 residues beyond the end of the read and is filled in from the germline J gene. The chain recombines TRBV2 with TRBJ2-2; 14 positions match TRBD2. Germline loops: CDR1 SNHLY, CDR2 FYNNEI. The CDR3 runs 15 residues. The junction had 2 bases not matched to a gene; V was cut back by 4 bases and J by 7 bases. CDR3 protein: CASSAGTSGGGELFF. The covered CDR3 bases are TGTGCCAGCAGTGCTGGGACTAGCGGGGGCGGGGAG.

As regards this clone: From the germline J gene comes the end of the CDR3, since the read stops 3 residues before it. This chain connects TRBV5-1 to TRBJ2-2; 9 bases are a match to TRBD2. Germline V gene sequence: CDR1 SGHRS, CDR2 YFSETQ. Trimming at V came to 3 bases and at J to 5 bases, leaving 5 bases not matched to a gene. The CDR3 runs to 15 residues. The sequenced CDR3 bases are TGCGCCAGCAGCTCTGGCGGGGGGGAAACCGGGGAG. Its translation: CASSSGGGETGE. The whole CDR3 region reads CASSSGGGETGELFF.

Notes on this clone: Read data end 3 residues before the CDR3 end; the end is taken from the germline J gene. The rearrangement links TRBV5-1 to TRBJ2-7, with no clear D. Trimming left V 1 base short and J 1 base short, with 9 bases between. The CDR3 contains 14 residues. From germline, CDR1 is SGHRS and CDR2 YFSETQ. CDR3 in amino acids: CASSLSVPSYEQYF. The sequenced CDR3 bases are TGCGCCAGCAGCTTGTCGGTTCCATCCTACGAG.

As regards this clone: The read gets to within 3 residues of the CDR3 end, and the germline J gene fills in the rest. V gene TRBV7-9 combines with J gene TRBJ1-2; 7 bases are shared with TRBD1. Losses at the gene ends were 2 bases for V and 4 bases for J; bases not matched to a gene: 7. The CDR3 totals 15 residues. Per the germline V gene, CDR1 is SEHNR and CDR2 is FQNEAQ (reference sequence). The CDR3 bases that were read are TGTGCCAGCAGCTTATTAAGCACAGGGGTCTATGGC. This sequence encodes CASSLLSTGVYG. The CDR3 in its entirety is CASSLLSTGVYGYTF. The full variable domain, with the rest looked up from reference TRBV7-9 and TRBJ1-2, is DTGVSQNPRHKITKRGQNVTFRCDPISEHNRLYWYRQTLGQGPEFLTYFQNEAQLEKSRLLSDRFSAERPKGSFSTLEIQRTEQGDSAMYLCASSLLSTGVYGYTFGSGTRLTVV.

For this clone: The read falls 3 residues short of the CDR3 end, and the missing part is taken from the germline J gene. The rearrangement uses TRBV10-2 and TRBJ2-6; D unclear. The CDR3 sequence is 16 residues long. Germline CDR1 reads WSHSY; CDR2 reads SAAADI. Deletions cut 6 bases from V and 1 base from J, with 13 bases between. The DNA read from the CDR3 is TGCGCCAGCAGGGCCTCGTTGCCATCTGGGGCCAACGTC. This translates into CASRASLPSGANV. The entire CDR3 protein is CASRASLPSGANVLTF.

To note about this clone: The missing CDR3 end, 3 residues past where the read stops, is filled in from the germline J gene. V usage is TRBV6-2 or TRBV6-3 and J usage is TRBJ1-4; D is unresolved. The CDR3 has 12 residues. Germline loops: CDR1 MNHEY, CDR2 SVGEGT. CDR3 amino acids: CASSLQADELFF. Partial CDR3 DNA: TGTGCCAGCAGCCTCCAGGCCGACGAA.

Points on this clone: The read ends 3 residues early relative to the CDR3; the germline J gene fills the gap. This rearrangement joins TRBV18 to TRBJ2-7; tentative D call: TRBD1 (5 bases). Trimming took 5 bases from V and 3 from J, leaving 14 bases between them. CDR3 length: 14 residues. Per germline, CDR1 KGHSH and CDR2 LQKENI. The CDR3 DNA, read in part, is TGTGCCAGCTCAACGACAGCTAGGGGCTACGAG. Protein: CASSTTARGYE. The entire CDR3 is CASSTTARGYEQYF. Combining the CDR3 with reference TRBV18 and TRBJ2-7 gives the whole variable domain NAGVMQNPRHLVRRRGQEARLRCSPMKGHSHVYWYRQLPEEGLKFMVYLQKENIIDESGMPKERFSAEFPKEGPSILRIQQVVRGDSAAYFCASSTTARGYEQYFGPGTRLTVT.

For this clone: The sequence runs out 3 residues before the end of the CDR3; the remainder is reconstructed from the germline J gene. The genes are TRBV7-9 and TRBJ1-2; a weak D match, TRBD1 (5 bases). In germline, CDR1 is SEHNR, CDR2 FQNEAQ (reference sequence). There are 14 residues in the CDR3. The covered CDR3 bases are TGTGCCAGCAGCTTAGAGGGGCAGCCCATGGGC. Translation: CASSLEGQPMG. The whole CDR3 protein reads CASSLEGQPMGYTF. The full variable domain, rest sourced from reference TRBV7-9 and TRBJ1-2, is DTGVSQNPRHKITKRGQNVTFRCDPISEHNRLYWYRQTLGQGPEFLTYFQNEAQLEKSRLLSDRFSAERPKGSFSTLEIQRTEQGDSAMYLCASSLEGQPMGYTFGSGTRLTVV.

Notes on this clone: The CDR3 is cut off 3 residues early in the read; its end comes from the germline J gene. The chain joins TRBV18 to TRBJ2-1; 9 nucleotides line up with TRBD2. The J segment lost 3 bases and the V segment lost 3 bases, leaving 3 bases of the junction unmatched. The CDR3 has 15 amino acids. Per germline, CDR1 KGHSH and CDR2 LQKENI. The CDR3 loop is CASSPNSGGYNEQFF. Incomplete CDR3 DNA: TGTGCCAGCTCACCGAATAGCGGGGGCTACAATGAG.

Turning to this clone: Read coverage stops 3 residues before the CDR3 terminus; the germline J gene supplies the remainder. The gene calls are TRBV19 and TRBJ2-2, with TRBD2 matching 7 bases. Germline CDR1 LNHDA, CDR2 SQIVND (reference sequence). V lost 5 bases and J lost 3; bases outside the gene matches: 6. CDR3 length: 15 amino acids. CDR3 DNA (partial): TGTGCCAGTAGTGCTAGCGGACCCTACACCGGGGAG. Protein product: CASSASGPYTGE. The whole CDR3 sequence is CASSASGPYTGELFF. Combining the CDR3 with reference TRBV19 and TRBJ2-2 gives the whole variable domain DGGITQSPKYLFRKEGQNVTLSCEQNLNHDAMYWYRQDPGQGLRLIYYSQIVNDFQKGDIAEGYSVSREKKESFPLTVTSAQKNPTAFYLCASSASGPYTGELFFGEGSRLTVL.

Concerning this clone itself: The read halts 3 residues ahead of the CDR3 end, with the missing end drawn from the germline J gene. The chain employs TRBV7-9 and TRBJ2-3; 9 bases align to TRBD2. The germline CDR1 and CDR2 sequences are SEHNR and FQNEAQ (reference sequence). J was trimmed by 4 bases and V by 6 bases; bases with no gene match: 8. This CDR3 is built from 15 residues. The CDR3 bases that were read are TGTGCCAGCAGGTCTCCTAGCGGGGAAGCAGATACG. Encoded protein: CASRSPSGEADT. The complete CDR3 sequence is CASRSPSGEADTQYF.